Following are 14 T cell receptor beta chains from one sample sequenced in a study of CD8 T cells in ankylosing spondylitis. Study results and limitations: One TCR beta motif, made up of about 8 highly homologous variants, appeared characteristic of ankylosing spondylitis blood.

Their cognate antigens are unknown. TCRdb re-derived calls from the 5' RACE reads in MiXCR, one entry per CDR3 protein. The sample lists approximately 500,000 distinct CDR3 sequences, over 9.5% occurring once. Material: blood, either unsorted or a sorted T cell fraction (not recorded which). The source of these receptors is a male donor with ankylosing spondylitis.

The chain has TRBV6-4 and TRBJ2-1, with 8 bases aligning to TRBD2. This CDR3 is built from 16 residues. The V gene end was trimmed by 3 bases and the J gene end by 0 bases; junction bases not matched to a gene: 4. CDR1 MRHNA and CDR2 SNTAGT come from the germline V gene. In DNA, the CDR3 is TGTGCCAGCAGTGAACTCGGGGGGGGCTCCTACAATGAGCAGTTCTTC. Residues: CASSELGGGSYNEQFF.

This clonotype was detected ten times or more. V is TRBV6-2 or TRBV6-3 and J is TRBJ2-3; TRBD1 might be the D (6 bases). The CDR3 runs 18 residues. Germline values: CDR1 MNHEY, CDR2 SVGEGT. V dropped 4 bases and J dropped 8 bases, with 28 bases sitting between them. The CDR3 sequence: CASSSIAPPGQWSGTQYF. In nucleotides, the CDR3 is TGTGCCAGCAGTTCTATAGCGCCTCCGGGACAATGGTCGGGTACGCAGTATTTT.

The chain combines TRBV5-1 with TRBJ2-3; weak D call: TRBD1 (5 bases). V lost 3 bases and J lost 0, with 11 bases in between. CDR3 length: 15 amino acids. CDR1 SGHRS and CDR2 YFSETQ come from the germline V gene. In nucleotides, the CDR3 is TGCGCCAGCAGCTCCGGACATGGGAGCACAGATACGCAGTATTTT. Translating it yields CASSSGHGSTDTQYF.

This clonotype was counted only a few times. The chain combines TRBV20-1 with TRBJ1-1, with D possibly TRBD1 on 5 matching bases. Per germline, CDR1 DFQATT and CDR2 SNEGSKA (reference sequence). The CDR3 has 15 residues. V dropped 3 bases and J dropped 3 bases, with 17 bases sitting between them. The CDR3 region is CSASDYQGIDTEAFF. CDR3 coding DNA: TGCAGTGCTAGTGACTACCAGGGAATCGACACTGAAGCTTTCTTT.

The chain has TRBV12-3 or TRBV12-4 and TRBJ2-5; 10 positions match TRBD1. V dropped 5 bases and J dropped 5; count of bases not matched to a gene: 8. This CDR3 has 15 amino acids. The CDR3 protein is CASSGRQGAKETQYF. As DNA, the CDR3 is TGTGCCAGCAGTGGGCGACAGGGGGCTAAGGAGACCCAGTACTTC.

This clonotype has just a few counts. The chain's CDR3 is CSAQTGSRRETQYF. Written as DNA, the CDR3 is TGCAGTGCTCAAACAGGGTCCCGCCGGGAGACCCAGTACTTC. V and J are TRBV20-1 and TRBJ2-5, with a possible D match to TRBD1 (6 bases). CDR3 length equals 14 residues. Trimming pared 5 bases from V and 5 bases from J, leaving 18 bases between. Germline-derived CDR1 and CDR2 are DFQATT and SNEGSKA (reference sequence).

This sequence joins TRBV5-1 and TRBJ1-2, with 12 bases identical to TRBD1. V lost 4 bases to trimming and J lost 8 bases; unmatched junction nucleotides: 3. The germline V gene has CDR1 SGHRS and CDR2 YFSETQ. The CDR3 length is 13 residues. In nucleotides, the CDR3 is TGCGCCAGCAGCCGGGACAGGGGGCAAGGCTACACCTTC. This encodes CASSRDRGQGYTF.

V is TRBV7-2 and J is TRBJ2-7; 12 bases map to TRBD2. The CDR3 contains 14 residues. The J segment lost 3 bases and the V segment lost 5 bases, leaving 2 bases of the junction unmatched. The germline CDR1 and CDR2 sequences are SGHTA and FQGNSA. The CDR3 sequence: CASSRLAGDYEQYF. The CDR3 DNA sequence: TGTGCCAGCAGCCGACTAGCGGGAGACTACGAGCAGTACTTC.

The V gene is TRBV10-3, the J gene TRBJ1-4; D may be TRBD1 (6 bases). The CDR3 totals 14 residues. In germline, CDR1 is ENHRY, CDR2 SYGVKD. V shed 2 bases and J shed 8 bases, with 12 bases lying between them. The CDR3 bases are TGTGCCATCAGTGAGAGGGGGGCGGAAGAAAAACTGTTTTTT. It specifies CAISERGAEEKLFF.

The V and J genes are TRBV27 and TRBJ1-2; TRBD1 agrees at 11 bases. The CDR3 runs to 16 residues. V was clipped by 5 bases and J by 6 bases; unmatched bases: 11. Germline assignment: CDR1 MNHEY and CDR2 SMNVEV (reference sequence). The CDR3 region has the DNA TGTGCCAGCAGTCCGATCGGGACAGGGGGAGGGGATGGCTACACCTTC. This gives the protein CASSPIGTGGGDGYTF.

V gene TRBV20-1 combines with J gene TRBJ2-3, with D unresolved. Germline V CDR1 and CDR2: DFQATT, SNEGSKA (reference sequence). This CDR3 comprises 18 residues. Trimming took 0 bases from V and 2 from J, leaving 21 bases between them. The CDR3 sequence: CSARDRLGVRTNTDTQYF. CDR3 in DNA: TGCAGTGCTAGAGACCGACTTGGGGTGAGAACTAACACAGATACGCAGTATTTT.

This clonotype was detected a few times. V is TRBV5-1 and J is TRBJ2-5; TRBD1 might be the D (5 bases). Germline CDR1 SGHRS, CDR2 YFSETQ. V was trimmed by 7 bases and J by 1 base, leaving 14 bases between them. The CDR3 totals 14 residues. The CDR3 DNA follows: TGCGCCAGCGGGATCCAGGGTACCCAAGAGACCCAGTACTTC. Protein sequence: CASGIQGTQETQYF. The whole variable domain, remainder taken from reference TRBV5-1 and TRBJ2-5, is KAGVTQTPRYLIKTRGQQVTLSCSPISGHRSVSWYQQTPGQGLQFLFEYFSETQRNKGNFPGRFSGRQFSNSRSEMNVSTLELGDSALYLCASGIQGTQETQYFGPGTRLLVL.

This clonotype was seen more than once but under ten times. The chain combines TRBV20-1 with TRBJ2-7, with 7 positions matching TRBD2. This CDR3 region has 15 residues. With V trimmed by 3 bases and J by 0 bases, 8 bases remained unmatched. Germline V lookup: CDR1 DFQATT, CDR2 SNEGSKA (reference sequence). Written as DNA, the CDR3 is TGCAGTGCTAGCCACTATGCGGGAGTCTCCTACGAGCAGTACTTC. It specifies CSASHYAGVSYEQYF.

This clonotype was observed a handful of times. The V call is TRBV12-3 or TRBV12-4, the J call TRBJ2-2, with TRBD2 matching over 14 bases. Trimming removed 7 bases from V and 5 bases from J; junction bases left unmatched: 9. CDR3 length: 17 residues. The CDR3 nucleotides are TGTGCCAGCACCCCGCTTCGACTAGCGGGAGGGACCGGGGAGCTGTTTTTT. Translated: CASTPLRLAGGTGELFF.